The 2 T cell receptor beta chains in this list originate from one sample, sequenced in a study of cytomegalovirus exposure and HLA in healthy donors. PCR employed 60 Vbeta and 13 Jbeta primers. Profiled with immunoSEQ multiplex PCR; TCRdb holds only in-frame clones, not every one. Here the sample spans 140,000 or so clones, around four fifths being singletons. What was sequenced was PBMCs. The receptors originated from a boy between 2 and 10 years old in good health and CMV-seronegative.

This clone was observed a few times. The chain recombines TRBV11-2 with TRBJ1-1, with D tentatively TRBD1 (5 bases). Trimming left V 3 bases short and J 0 bases short, with 8 bases between. CDR3 size: 14 residues. Germline V gives CDR1 SGHAT, CDR2 FQNNGV. The CDR3 sequence: CASSLDIMNTEAFF. CDR3 coding DNA: TGTGCCAGCAGCTTGGACATTATGAACACTGAAGCTTTCTTT.

The chain combines TRBV23-1 with TRBJ2-7; TRBD2 agrees at 13 bases. TRBV23-1 counts as an open reading frame of uncertain function. With 0 bases clipped from V and 0 bases from J, the junction kept 5 bases outside the gene matches. This CDR3 is 18 amino acids long. DNA of the CDR3: TGCGCCAGCAGTCAATCTGGGACTAGCGGGACCCCCTCCTACGAGCAGTACTTC. Amino acids: CASSQSGTSGTPSYEQYF.